This record concerns one TCR beta chain sequence. Its antigen is as yet unknown. This record belongs to a study of cytomegalovirus exposure and HLA in healthy donors. Looking at the study overall: A prior analysis found about 110 million unique TCR beta sequences from 150 million to 200 million T cells.

The PCR used 60 Vbeta and 13 Jbeta primers. Clones were read by immunoSEQ multiplex PCR, and TCRdb kept only the in-frame ones, dropping some. Found here are some 190,000 clones, approximately 81% of them singletons; the top ten hold 2.4%. Whole-study findings and limits: The study recorded about 150 TCR beta chains that were cytomegalovirus-associated. It has been reported that TCR beta sequences accurately predicted the HLA-A and HLA-B alleles of most subjects.

The CDR3 consists of 16 residues. Germline V CDR1 and CDR2: SGHVS, FQNEAQ. Trimming took off 1 base at V and 7 bases at J, with 19 bases between the two ends. The receptor's source is a male donor in good health and CMV-seronegative. Sequenced material: PBMCs. The gene calls are TRBV7-8 and TRBJ2-5, with D possibly TRBD1 on 6 matching bases. This chain's CDR3 is CASSLVTSGHDGTQYF. The CDR3 DNA reads as TGTGCCAGCAGCTTAGTTACCTCGGGACACGACGGGACCCAGTACTTC.